A selection of T cell receptor beta chains follows, all from one sample in a study of cytomegalovirus exposure and HLA in healthy donors. The assay was immunoSEQ multiplex PCR, and TCRdb's table has in-frame clones only and misses some. The table has over 100,000 clones, 75% to 90% seen once. The source material was PBMCs. The receptor source for this set is a woman aged 18 to 35 in good health and CMV-seronegative. Each CDR3 is given with its conserved first and last residue. The D gene is left open where the match is weak. Not every row has a clone size; where given, it reads once, few, many or a size class.

v_gene	j_gene	d_gene	len	abundance	CDR3nt	CDR3aa
TRBV14	TRBJ2-7	NA	13	NA	TGTGCCAGCAGCCACAGGGGCTCCTACGAGCAGTACTTC	CASSHRGSYEQYF
TRBV6-5	TRBJ1-5	NA	15	NA	TGTGCCAGCAGGATACAGGAATATAGCAATCAGCCCCAGCATTTT	CASRIQEYSNQPQHF
TRBV5-1	TRBJ2-3	TRBD1	16	NA	TGCGCCAGCAGCTTTGGGGGGACAGGGGACACAGATACGCAGTATTTT	CASSFGGTGDTDTQYF
TRBV6-5	TRBJ1-2	NA	14	NA	TGTAAAACAGCAGGTGGTCAGGGTCTGGAGGGCTACACCTTC	CKTAGGQGLEGYTF
TRBV29-1	TRBJ2-3	NA	11	NA	TGCAGCGTTACTAATACGGATACGCAGTATTTT	CSVTNTDTQYF
TRBV6-1	TRBJ2-1	TRBD1	15	NA	TGTGCCAGCAGCTCACCGGGACAGACCTACAATGAGCAGTTCTTC	CASSSPGQTYNEQFF
TRBV20-1	TRBJ1-1	NA	11	few	TGCAGTGCTTTTCCGTCGGAGATTGCTTTCTTT	CSAFPSEIAFF
TRBV11-3	TRBJ2-2	NA	12	once	TGTGCAGTACGAGGGCGGCACGGGGAGCTGTTTTTT	CAVRGRHGELFF
TRBV4-1	TRBJ2-5	TRBD2	17	NA	TGCGCCAGCAGCCAAGAAGGGGCTAGCGGGTTACAAGAGACCCAGTACTTC	CASSQEGASGLQETQYF
TRBV7-7	TRBJ2-7	NA	15	NA	TGTGCTAGCAGCGCGGGACTGTCGGTCTCCTACGAGCAGTACTTC	CASSAGLSVSYEQYF
TRBV18	TRBJ1-4	NA	15	once	TGTGCCAGCTCACCAGCCCAGGGGTGGGACGAAAAACTGTTTTTT	CASSPAQGWDEKLFF
TRBV25-1	TRBJ2-2	NA	18	NA	TGTGCCAGCAGTGGGGTGGGACACTTAAGAGCGAACACCGGGGAGCTGTTTTTT	CASSGVGHLRANTGELFF
TRBV5-4	TRBJ2-5	TRBD1	14	NA	TGTGCCAGCAGCCCGACAGGGGGCGGTGGATCCCAGTACTTC	CASSPTGGGGSQYF
TRBV19	TRBJ2-7	NA	14	NA	TGTGCCAGCCAAAACACTGGACAGAACTACGAGCAGTACTTC	CASQNTGQNYEQYF
TRBV6-1	TRBJ1-2	TRBD1	13	NA	TGTGCCAGCAGTCGACAGGGAATCTATGGCTACACCTTC	CASSRQGIYGYTF
TRBV5-6	TRBJ1-2	TRBD1	12	NA	TGTGCCAGCAGCATTGGGACAGGGGGTTACACCTTC	CASSIGTGGYTF
TRBV7-6	TRBJ2-5	NA	15	NA	TGTGCCAGCAGCTTAGGAGGTGCTCTACAAGAGACCCAGTACTTC	CASSLGGALQETQYF
TRBV5-1	TRBJ1-2	NA	13	NA	TGCGCCAGCAGCGAAAATACAAACTATGGCTACACCTTC	CASSENTNYGYTF
TRBV7-3	TRBJ1-1	NA	13	NA	TGTGCCAGCAGCTTAATGCAGGGCTCGGAAGCTTTCTTT	CASSLMQGSEAFF
TRBV7-9	TRBJ1-2	TRBD1	13	NA	TGTGCCAGCAGCCAGAGGACAGGAGATGGCTACACCTTC	CASSQRTGDGYTF
TRBV18	TRBJ1-4	NA	16	NA	TGTGCCAGCTCGCGGACAGAGAGTGGCCTCGTTGAAAAACTGTTTTTT	CASSRTESGLVEKLFF
TRBV21-1	TRBJ2-2	NA	18	NA	TGTGCCAGCAGCCTGAGCCGGGACAGGGGCGCGAACACCGGGGAGCTGTTTTTT	CASSLSRDRGANTGELFF
TRBV27	TRBJ1-4	TRBD1	15	NA	TGTGCCAGCAGTTTCTCGGGGACAGGGACTGAAAAACTGTTTTTT	CASSFSGTGTEKLFF
TRBV5-4	TRBJ2-5	TRBD2	16	NA	TGTGCCAGCAGCGGGACGAGCGGGGGGGCCGGGGAGACCCAGTACTTC	CASSGTSGGAGETQYF
TRBV7-9	TRBJ1-1	NA	13	few	TGTGCCAGCAGCTTAGAAGCAGGGGATGAAGCTTTCTTT	CASSLEAGDEAFF